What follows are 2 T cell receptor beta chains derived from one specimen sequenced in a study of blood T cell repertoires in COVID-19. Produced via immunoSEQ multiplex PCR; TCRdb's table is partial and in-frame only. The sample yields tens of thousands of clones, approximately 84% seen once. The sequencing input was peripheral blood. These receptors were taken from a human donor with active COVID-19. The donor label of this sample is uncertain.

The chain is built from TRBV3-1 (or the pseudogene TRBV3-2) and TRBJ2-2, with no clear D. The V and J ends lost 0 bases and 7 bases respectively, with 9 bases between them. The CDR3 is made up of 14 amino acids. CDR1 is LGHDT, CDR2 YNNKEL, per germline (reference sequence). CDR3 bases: TGTGCCAGCAGCCAAGAAAGTGCAGACGGGGAGCTGTTTTTT. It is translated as CASSQESADGELFF.

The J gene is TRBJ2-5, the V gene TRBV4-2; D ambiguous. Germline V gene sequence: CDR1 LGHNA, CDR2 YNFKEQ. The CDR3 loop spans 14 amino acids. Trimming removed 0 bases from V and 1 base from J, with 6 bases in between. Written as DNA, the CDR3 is TGTGCCAGCAGCCAAGACCCAGGCCAAGAGACCCAGTACTTC. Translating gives CASSQDPGQETQYF.